Here is one T cell receptor (beta chain) with its context. Antigen: not known. CDR3 length: 16 residues. Trimming left V 5 bases short and J 2 bases short, with 16 bases between. Germline lookup yields CDR1 SGHVS and CDR2 FQNEAQ. These data originate in a study of shared clonotypes between healthy human individuals. Across the whole study: The cohort comprised a couple of women and a few men. Their ages spanned 18 to 49 years.

Donors were Caucasian adults residing in Nashville, Tennessee, USA. The genomic DNA of each subset was split evenly across several immunoSEQ plates. Clones were sequenced by immunoSEQ multiplex PCR, and TCRdb holds only the in-frame ones, with some missing. Counted here are about 450,000 clones, 70% to 80% occurring once; the ten biggest clones make up less than 15%. Study-wide points: The small donor group covered limited genetic and exposure diversity.

Sequencing was performed on PBMCs. The chain carries TRBV7-8 and TRBJ2-1; D uncertain. This sequence originates from a woman aged 40 to 55 in good health. Some clones in this sample may be carry-over from other donors' samples. CDR3 sequence: CASSPRRFVAYNEQFF. CDR3 coding DNA: TGTGCCAGCAGCCCCCGTCGCTTCGTGGCCTACAATGAGCAGTTCTTC.